This T cell receptor (beta chain) was captured by sequencing in a study of blood T cells in healthy people across ages. Overall study context: The capture of about one barcoded beta molecule per two T cells was achieved by template switching.

Peripheral blood was drawn, about 9.7 milliliters per donor. Whole-study findings and limits: Naive CD4+ cells and diversity were both higher in long-lived donors than in aged donors. The study regarded diversity estimates from one million T cells as underestimates.

PCR was performed a second time for 7 to 11 cycles using a sample-barcoded 5' primer and a J-beta primer mix. TCRdb itself ran the 5' RACE reads through MiXCR, one entry per CDR3 protein. Of about 1.5 million distinct CDR3 sequences listed, roughly 40% are singletons. CDR3 length: 16 residues. Germline V gene sequence: CDR1 DFQATT, CDR2 SNEGSKA (reference sequence). Worth noting for this clonotype: Its antigen is unknown.

The clonotype originates from a woman between 18 and 29 years old in good health. Source material: blood. The V and J genes are TRBV20-1 and TRBJ2-1; D is unresolved. Near its end, the DNA agrees better with TRBJ2-7, so the J call may be wrong. CDR3 amino acids: CSARDRGARSYNEQYF. CDR3 nucleotides: TGCAGTGCTAGAGATCGTGGCGCCCGCTCCTACAATGAGCAGTACTTC.